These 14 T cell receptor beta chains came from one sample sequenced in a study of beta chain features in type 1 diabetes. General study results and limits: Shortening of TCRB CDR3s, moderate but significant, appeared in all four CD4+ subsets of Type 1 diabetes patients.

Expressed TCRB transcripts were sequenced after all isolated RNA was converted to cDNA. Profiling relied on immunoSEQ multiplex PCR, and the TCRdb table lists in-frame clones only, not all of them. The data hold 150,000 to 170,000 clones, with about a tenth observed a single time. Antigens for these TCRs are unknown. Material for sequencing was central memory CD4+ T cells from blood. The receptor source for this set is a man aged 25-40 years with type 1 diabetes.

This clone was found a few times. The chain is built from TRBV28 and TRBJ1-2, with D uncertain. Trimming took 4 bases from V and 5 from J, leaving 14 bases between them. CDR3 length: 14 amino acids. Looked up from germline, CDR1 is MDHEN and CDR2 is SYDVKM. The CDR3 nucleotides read TGTGCCAGCAGTTCTACCGGGAGGCCTTATGGCTACACCTTC. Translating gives CASSSTGRPYGYTF.

The CDR3 nucleotides read TGTGCCAGCAGCTTGGTACAATACCCCAATGAGCAGTTCTTC. It specifies CASSLVQYPNEQFF. V gene TRBV7-9 combines with J gene TRBJ2-1; D is ambiguous. The CDR3 spans 14 residues. Germline V gene lookup returns CDR1 SEHNR and CDR2 FQNEAQ (reference sequence). V was trimmed by 3 bases and J by 6 bases, leaving 12 bases between them.

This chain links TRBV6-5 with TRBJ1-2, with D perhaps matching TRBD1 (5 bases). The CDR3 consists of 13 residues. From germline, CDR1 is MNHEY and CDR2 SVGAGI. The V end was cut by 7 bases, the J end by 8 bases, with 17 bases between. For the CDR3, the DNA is TGTGCCAGCACCGGAGGGGCCGGTGAGGGCTACACCTTC. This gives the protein CASTGGAGEGYTF.

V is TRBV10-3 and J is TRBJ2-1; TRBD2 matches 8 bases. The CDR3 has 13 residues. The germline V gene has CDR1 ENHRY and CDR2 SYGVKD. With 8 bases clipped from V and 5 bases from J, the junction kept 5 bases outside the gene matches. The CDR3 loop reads CAIRLAGHNEQFF. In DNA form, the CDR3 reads TGTGCCATCCGGTTAGCGGGACACAATGAGCAGTTCTTC.

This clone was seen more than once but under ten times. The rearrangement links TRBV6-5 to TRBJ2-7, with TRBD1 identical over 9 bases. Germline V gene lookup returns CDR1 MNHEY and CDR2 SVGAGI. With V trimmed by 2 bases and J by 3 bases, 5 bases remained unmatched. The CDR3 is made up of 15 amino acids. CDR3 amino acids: CASSYQGQGIYEQYF. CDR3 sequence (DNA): TGTGCCAGCAGTTACCAGGGACAGGGAATCTACGAGCAGTACTTC.

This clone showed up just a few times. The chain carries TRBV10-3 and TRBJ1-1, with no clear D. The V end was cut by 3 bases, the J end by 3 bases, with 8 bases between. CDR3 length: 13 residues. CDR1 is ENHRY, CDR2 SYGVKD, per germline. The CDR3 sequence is CAISDLSDTEAFF. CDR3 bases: TGTGCCATCAGTGACCTCTCGGACACTGAAGCTTTCTTT.

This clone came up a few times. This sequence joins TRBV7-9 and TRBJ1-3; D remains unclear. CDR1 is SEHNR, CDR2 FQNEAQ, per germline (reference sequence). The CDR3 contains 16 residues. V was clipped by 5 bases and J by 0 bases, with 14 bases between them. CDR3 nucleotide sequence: TGTGCCAGCAGCCCCTGGAGACTCAGCTCTGGAAACACCATATATTTT. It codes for CASSPWRLSSGNTIYF.

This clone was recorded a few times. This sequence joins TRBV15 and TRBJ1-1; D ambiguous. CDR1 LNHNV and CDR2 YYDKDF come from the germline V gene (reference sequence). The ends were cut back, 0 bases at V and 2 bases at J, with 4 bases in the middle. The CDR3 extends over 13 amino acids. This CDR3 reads CATSRDPNTEAFF. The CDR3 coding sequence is TGTGCCACCAGCAGAGATCCTAACACTGAAGCTTTCTTT.

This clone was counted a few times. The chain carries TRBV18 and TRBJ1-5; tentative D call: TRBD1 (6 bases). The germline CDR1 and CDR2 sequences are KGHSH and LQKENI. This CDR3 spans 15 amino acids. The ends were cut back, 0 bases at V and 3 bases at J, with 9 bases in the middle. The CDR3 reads CASSPPGGDNQPQHF. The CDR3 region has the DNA TGTGCCAGCTCACCACCAGGGGGGGACAATCAGCCCCAGCATTTT. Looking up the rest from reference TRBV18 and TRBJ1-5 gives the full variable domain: NAGVMQNPRHLVRRRGQEARLRCSPMKGHSHVYWYRQLPEEGLKFMVYLQKENIIDESGMPKERFSAEFPKEGPSILRIQQVVRGDSAAYFCASSPPGGDNQPQHFGDGTRLSIL.

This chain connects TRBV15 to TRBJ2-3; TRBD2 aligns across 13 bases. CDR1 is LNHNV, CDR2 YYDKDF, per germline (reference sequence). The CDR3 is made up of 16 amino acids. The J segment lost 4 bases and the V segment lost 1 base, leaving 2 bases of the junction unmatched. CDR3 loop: CATSRGTSGSADTQYF. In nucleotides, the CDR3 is TGTGCCACCAGCAGAGGGACTAGCGGGAGCGCAGATACGCAGTATTTT.

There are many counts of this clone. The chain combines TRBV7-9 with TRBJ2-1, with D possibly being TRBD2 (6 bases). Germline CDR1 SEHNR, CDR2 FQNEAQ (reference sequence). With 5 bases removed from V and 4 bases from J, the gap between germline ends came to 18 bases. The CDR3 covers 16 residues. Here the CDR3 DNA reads TGTGCCAGCAGCCCCGGGAGATCCCTCCTTTACAATGAGCAGTTCTTC. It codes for CASSPGRSLLYNEQFF.

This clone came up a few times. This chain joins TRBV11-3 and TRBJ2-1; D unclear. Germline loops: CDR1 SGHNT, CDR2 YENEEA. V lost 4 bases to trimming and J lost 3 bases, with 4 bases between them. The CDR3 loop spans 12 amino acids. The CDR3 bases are TGTGCCAGCAGCTCCCGCTACAATGAGCAGTTCTTC. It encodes CASSSRYNEQFF. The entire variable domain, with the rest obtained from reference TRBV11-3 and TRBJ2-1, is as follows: EAGVVQSPRYKIIEKKQPVAFWCNPISGHNTLYWYLQNLGQGPELLIRYENEEAVDDSQLPKDRFSAERLKGVDSTLKIQPAELGDSAVYLCASSSRYNEQFFGPGTRLTVL.

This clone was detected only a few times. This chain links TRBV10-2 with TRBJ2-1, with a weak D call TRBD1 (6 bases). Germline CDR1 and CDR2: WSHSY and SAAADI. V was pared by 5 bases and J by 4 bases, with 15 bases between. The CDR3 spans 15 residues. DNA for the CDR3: TGCGCCAGCAGTCGGGCCGGGACAAGATACAATGAGCAGTTCTTC. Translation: CASSRAGTRYNEQFF.

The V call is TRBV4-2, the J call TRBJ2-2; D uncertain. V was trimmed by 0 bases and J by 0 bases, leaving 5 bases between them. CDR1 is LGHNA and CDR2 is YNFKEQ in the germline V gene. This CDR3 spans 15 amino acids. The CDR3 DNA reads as TGTGCCAGCAGCCAAGATCGCGCGAACACCGGGGAGCTGTTTTTT. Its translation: CASSQDRANTGELFF.